These 12 T cell receptor beta chains were sequenced from one sample in a study of OX40 agonist ivuxolimab in advanced cancers. Method: immunoSEQ multiplex PCR; TCRdb's copy keeps in-frame clones and lacks some. Counted here are tens of thousands of clones, about four fifths occurring once; the ten biggest clones make up more than 0.9%. The sample here was CD4+ or CD8+ T cells sorted from blood, taken in a trial of the OX40 agonist ivuxolimab. Source of these receptors: an adult with an advanced solid tumor such as melanoma, head and neck, liver or kidney cancer.

The chain links TRBV2 to TRBJ1-5; D perhaps matches TRBD1 (5 bases). Germline CDR1 is SNHLY and CDR2 is FYNNEI. Trimming stripped 5 bases from V and 0 bases from J, with 17 bases between. CDR3 length equals 17 residues. This CDR3 reads CASSSFQVGDSNQPQHF. The CDR3 nucleotides are TGTGCCAGCAGTTCTTTTCAGGTGGGGGATAGCAATCAGCCCCAGCATTTT.

This chain joins TRBV7-2 and TRBJ1-1; no reliable D call. This CDR3 spans 15 amino acids. Germline V CDR1 and CDR2: SGHTA, FQGNSA. The germline V and J ends were trimmed by 4 bases and 1 base, with 13 bases remaining between them. CDR3 nucleotides: TGTGCCAGCAGCTCAGACTCCGGTCCGAACACTGAAGCTTTCTTT. Protein sequence: CASSSDSGPNTEAFF.

This sequence joins TRBV7-9 and TRBJ2-1; D unclear. Germline loops: CDR1 SEHNR, CDR2 FQNEAQ (reference sequence). The CDR3 contains 13 residues. V was cut by 1 base and J by 5 bases, with 6 bases left in between. The CDR3 loop reads CASSLGLDNEQFF. CDR3 DNA sequence: TGTGCCAGCAGCTTAGGTTTAGACAATGAGCAGTTCTTC.

The rearrangement uses TRBV7-8 and TRBJ2-1; 7 nucleotides line up with TRBD1. V dropped 6 bases and J dropped 9; count of bases not matched to a gene: 11. CDR1 is SGHVS and CDR2 is FQNEAQ in the germline V gene. The CDR3 contains 14 residues. The CDR3, as DNA: TGTGCCAGCAGTCCCGACAGGGTATACGGTGAGCAGTTCTTC. This codes for CASSPDRVYGEQFF.

J is TRBJ1-6 and V is TRBV27; the match to TRBD1 covers 12 bases. The CDR3 has 15 amino acids. With V trimmed by 4 bases and J by 9 bases, 4 bases remained unmatched. Germline V gene data show CDR1 as MNHEY and CDR2 as SMNVEV (reference sequence). The CDR3 here is CASSSAGQGASPLHF. CDR3 DNA sequence: TGTGCCAGCAGTTCAGCGGGACAGGGGGCTTCACCCCTCCACTTT.

The J gene is TRBJ2-3, the V gene TRBV9, with 9 bases aligning to TRBD2. Unmatched junction bases numbered 15, after V lost 4 bases and J lost 3 bases. CDR1 SGDLS and CDR2 YYNGEE come from the germline V gene. The CDR3 totals 18 residues. The CDR3 loop reads CASSRTIPGLAVTDTQYF. CDR3 DNA: TGTGCCAGCAGCCGAACTATACCGGGACTAGCAGTAACAGATACGCAGTATTTT.

This clone was detected a few times. This chain joins TRBV19 and TRBJ1-1; the match to TRBD1 covers 10 bases. CDR3 length equals 16 residues. Germline V CDR1 and CDR2: LNHDA, SQIVND (reference sequence). Trimming cost V 5 bases and J 8 bases; bases outside gene matches: 14. CDR3 in amino acids: CASSVDRGQVGSEAFF. CDR3 sequence (DNA): TGTGCCAGTAGTGTCGACAGGGGGCAGGTCGGTTCGGAAGCTTTCTTT.

CDR3 coding DNA: TGTGCCAGCAGTTCTGGGACTAATGAAAAACTGTTTTTT. Translating it yields CASSSGTNEKLFF. V is TRBV6-4 and J is TRBJ1-4, with unresolved D. The V gene's germline CDR1 is MRHNA and CDR2 SNTAGT. This CDR3 comprises 13 residues. The V gene lost 5 bases and the J gene lost 2 bases, with 6 bases spanning the gap.

This sequence joins TRBV5-5 and TRBJ1-1, with D possibly TRBD1 on 6 matching bases. The V gene lost 1 base and the J gene lost 9 bases, with 7 bases spanning the gap. Looked up from germline, CDR1 is SGHKS and CDR2 is YYEKEE (reference sequence). The CDR3 is made up of 11 amino acids. DNA of the CDR3: TGTGCCAGCAGCTTGCGGGGGCAAGCTTTCTTT. Translated, it gives CASSLRGQAFF.

The gene calls are TRBV6-5 and TRBJ2-1; 12 bases map to TRBD2. With 4 bases clipped from V and 10 bases from J, the junction kept 11 bases outside the gene matches. The CDR3 extends over 16 amino acids. Germline lookup yields CDR1 MNHEY and CDR2 SVGAGI. In DNA, the CDR3 is TGTGCCAGCAGTTCAGCTAGCGGGAGGGCCTGGTGGGAGCAGTTCTTC. It is translated as CASSSASGRAWWEQFF.

The count of this clone is one. The V and J genes are TRBV10-3 and TRBJ1-6, with TRBD1 matching over 7 bases. After removal of 6 bases from V and 6 bases from J, the junction contained 5 bases not matched to a gene. This CDR3 comprises 14 residues. Germline values: CDR1 ENHRY, CDR2 SYGVKD. The CDR3: CAISDRDSNSPLHF. In nucleotides, the CDR3 is TGTGCCATCAGCGACAGGGACAGTAATTCACCCCTCCACTTT.

The CDR3 loop reads CASSVGRSEVGTDTQYF. The CDR3 DNA reads as TGTGCCAGCAGCGTAGGCCGGTCCGAAGTTGGCACAGATACGCAGTATTTT. The chain carries TRBV9 and TRBJ2-3; D is uncertain. V lost 0 bases to trimming and J lost 1 base, with 15 bases between them. Germline V gene data show CDR1 as SGDLS and CDR2 as YYNGEE. The CDR3 length is 17 residues. The whole variable domain, filled in from reference TRBV9 and TRBJ2-3, reads DSGVTQTPKHLITATGQRVTLRCSPRSGDLSVYWYQQSLDQGLQFLIQYYNGEERAKGNILERFSAQQFPDLHSELNLSSLELGDSALYFCASSVGRSEVGTDTQYFGPGTRLTVL.